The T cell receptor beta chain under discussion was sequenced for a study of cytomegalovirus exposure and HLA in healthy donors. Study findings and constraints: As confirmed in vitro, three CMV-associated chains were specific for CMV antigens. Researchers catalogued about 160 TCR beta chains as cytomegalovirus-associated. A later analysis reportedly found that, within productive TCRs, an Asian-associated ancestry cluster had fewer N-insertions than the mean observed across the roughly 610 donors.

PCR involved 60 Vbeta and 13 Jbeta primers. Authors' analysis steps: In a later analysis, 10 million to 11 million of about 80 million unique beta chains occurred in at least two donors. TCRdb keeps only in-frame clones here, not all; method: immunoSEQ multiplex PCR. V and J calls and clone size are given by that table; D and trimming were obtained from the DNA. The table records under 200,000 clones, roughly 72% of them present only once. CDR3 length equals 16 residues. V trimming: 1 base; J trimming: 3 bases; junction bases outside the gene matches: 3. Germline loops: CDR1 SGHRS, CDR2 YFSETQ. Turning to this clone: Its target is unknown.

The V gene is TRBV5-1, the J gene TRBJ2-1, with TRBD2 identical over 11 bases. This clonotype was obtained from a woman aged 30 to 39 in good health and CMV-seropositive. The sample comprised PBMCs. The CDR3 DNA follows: TGCGCCAGCAGCTTGACGACTAGCGGGGTCTACAATGAGCAGTTCTTC. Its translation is CASSLTTSGVYNEQFF.